This T cell receptor beta chain was sequenced during a study of blood T cell repertoires in COVID-19. Study at large: From T cells, B-cell-depleted T cells, or PBMCs came the material, which was cDNA or gDNA.

The ends were cut back, 1 base at V and 3 bases at J, with 15 bases in the middle. The germline V gene has CDR1 MNHNS and CDR2 SASEGT. This CDR3 has 16 amino acids. Sequencing was performed with immunoSEQ multiplex PCR; in TCRdb, only in-frame clones are kept and a portion is missing. The table includes about 70,000 clones, 88% detected once. The rearrangement joins TRBV6-1 to TRBJ1-2, with a possible D match to TRBD1 (5 bases). The clonotype was recovered from a human donor in a cohort sampled during active COVID-19. Sequenced material: peripheral blood. The CDR3 bases are TGTGCCAGCAGTGAAGGGAGGGGAGCAGCATACTATGGCTACACCTTC. Amino acid sequence: CASSEGRGAAYYGYTF.